This T cell receptor beta chain was recovered during a study of human T cells and chemical hapten exposure. Findings of the study overall: TCRs above 1 in 1000 frequency stayed constant with DPC sensitization.

As concerns this clonotype: What it binds is not known.

Regarding time point: patch test 1, 2 weeks after DPC sensitization. Treatment denoted: therapeutic diphenylcyclopropenone sensitization with weekly scalp DPC. Trimming pared 7 bases from V and 7 bases from J, leaving 8 bases between. This CDR3 is 11 amino acids long. Germline loops: CDR1 MNHNY, CDR2 SVGAGI (reference sequence). TCRdb processed the RACE reads anew with MiXCR; each CDR3 protein has one entry. The sample has about 57,000 distinct CDR3 sequences, about 9.6% seen once. This chain links TRBV6-6 with TRBJ2-4; D gene unclear. The sequence was obtained from a woman aged 40 to 50 with alopecia areata. Some clones in this sample may be carry-over from other donors' samples. The material was whole blood, obtained in connection with sensitization to the hapten diphenylcyclopropenone (DPC). The CDR3 DNA sequence: TGTGCCAGCACCAGGTCCAACATTCAGTACTTC. It is translated as CASTRSNIQYF.